The 10 T cell receptor beta chains below come from one sample, sequenced in a study of blood T cell repertoires in COVID-19 (TCRdb year 2020). Library preparation employed the immunoSEQ multiplex PCR assay. TCRdb limited this immuneACCESS table to in-frame rearrangements with V and J called. A share of clones is missing; checked studies link under half to unresolved V genes, and the rest is unexplained. This sample comprises over 150,000 clones, roughly 84% of them detected only once. Around 6.3% of the sample comes from the top ten. The source material was peripheral blood. The receptors shown here come from a woman between 40 and 50 years old with COVID-19, enrolled during active disease.

The genes are TRBV28 and TRBJ1-1, with 10 bases matching TRBD1. Per the germline V gene, CDR1 is MDHEN and CDR2 is SYDVKM. Trimming took 0 bases from V and 7 from J; bases not matched to a gene: 2. The CDR3 sequence is 14 residues long. CDR3 in DNA: TGTGCCAGCAGTTTATGGTGGGACAGGGGTGAAGCTTTCTTT. Protein product: CASSLWWDRGEAFF.

The chain is built from TRBV19 and TRBJ1-2, with a weak D call TRBD1 (6 bases). Germline-derived CDR1 and CDR2 are LNHDA and SQIVND (reference sequence). The CDR3 consists of 14 residues. The ends were cut back, 6 bases at V and 0 bases at J, with 11 bases in the middle. The CDR3 nucleotides read TGTGCCAGTAGGGACGGACAGACTAACTATGGCTACACCTTC. This translates into CASRDGQTNYGYTF.

The V gene is TRBV27, the J gene TRBJ1-2; possibly TRBD1 for D (5 bases). In germline, CDR1 is MNHEY, CDR2 SMNVEV (reference sequence). V was cut by 3 bases and J by 3 bases, with 14 bases left in between. CDR3 size: 15 residues. The CDR3 region has the DNA TGTGCCAGCAGTTTGGGGATCCCACAGGACTATGGCTACACCTTC. It encodes CASSLGIPQDYGYTF.

The genes are TRBV19 and TRBJ2-5; 7 positions match TRBD1. The CDR3 runs to 14 residues. The V and J ends lost 4 bases and 3 bases, in that order; junction bases with no gene match: 5. Germline CDR1 is LNHDA and CDR2 is SQIVND (reference sequence). The CDR3 loop reads CASSNDREEETQYF. The CDR3 DNA sequence: TGTGCCAGTAGTAACGACAGGGAAGAAGAGACCCAGTACTTC.

This chain links TRBV5-1 with TRBJ1-3; the D is unclear. The length of the CDR3 is 16 residues. Germline V gene sequence: CDR1 SGHRS, CDR2 YFSETQ. V was pared by 0 bases and J by 2 bases, with 12 bases between. The CDR3 here is CASSLGTGLAGNTIYF. CDR3 sequence (DNA): TGCGCCAGCAGCTTGGGGACTGGCCTAGCTGGAAACACCATATATTTT. Combining the CDR3 with reference TRBV5-1 and TRBJ1-3 gives the whole variable domain KAGVTQTPRYLIKTRGQQVTLSCSPISGHRSVSWYQQTPGQGLQFLFEYFSETQRNKGNFPGRFSGRQFSNSRSEMNVSTLELGDSALYLCASSLGTGLAGNTIYFGEGSWLTVV.

This clone came up a few times. This rearrangement joins TRBV4-1 to TRBJ2-7; D gene uncertain. CDR1 is MGHRA and CDR2 is YSYEKL in the germline V gene. The length of the CDR3 is 15 residues. The V end lost 6 bases, the J end lost 3 bases, and 18 bases lay between the germline ends. The CDR3 nucleotides read TGCGCCAGCAGTCTGGTAGTCAACCCCGACTACGAGCAGTACTTC. As protein: CASSLVVNPDYEQYF.

The chain joins TRBV3-1 (or the pseudogene TRBV3-2) to TRBJ1-5, with D tentatively TRBD1 (6 bases). The CDR3 is made up of 15 amino acids. CDR1 and CDR2 (germline): LGHDT, YNNKEL (reference sequence). V lost 5 bases and J 5 bases, leaving 16 bases between the germline ends. CDR3 bases: TGTGCCAGCAGCGGGGCTGGGGGGGCCGATCAGCCCCAGCATTTT. Amino acid sequence: CASSGAGGADQPQHF.

The rearrangement uses TRBV2 and TRBJ2-3; 10 bases align to TRBD1. V was pared by 1 base and J by 4 bases, with 2 bases of the junction left unmatched. Germline CDR1 SNHLY, CDR2 FYNNEI. CDR3 length: 15 residues. CDR3 region: CASSEGTGGADTQYF. CDR3 sequence (DNA): TGTGCCAGCAGTGAAGGGACAGGGGGAGCAGATACGCAGTATTTT. The variable domain in full, with the rest retrieved from reference TRBV2 and TRBJ2-3, is EPEVTQTPSHQVTQMGQEVILRCVPISNHLYFYWYRQILGQKVEFLVSFYNNEISEKSEIFDDQFSVERPDGSNFTLKIRSTKLEDSAMYFCASSEGTGGADTQYFGPGTRLTVL.

This chain links TRBV23-1 with TRBJ1-1; TRBD1 is a possible D gene (5 bases). TRBV23-1 counts as an open reading frame of uncertain function. The CDR3 has 12 amino acids. V lost 6 bases and J 0 bases, leaving 5 bases between the germline ends. The CDR3 protein is CASRTVNTEAFF. Here the CDR3 DNA reads TGCGCCAGCAGGACAGTGAACACTGAAGCTTTCTTT.

The chain combines TRBV29-1 with TRBJ2-1; 8 bases match TRBD1. Losses at the gene ends were 0 bases for V and 4 bases for J; bases not matched to a gene: 17. This CDR3 contains 19 residues. Germline lookup yields CDR1 SQVTM and CDR2 ANQGSEA. The CDR3 sequence: CSVEEWGETDRAFYNEQFF. The CDR3 DNA sequence: TGCAGCGTTGAAGAGTGGGGAGAGACGGACAGGGCCTTTTACAATGAGCAGTTCTTC.